This T cell receptor beta chain was observed in a study of cytomegalovirus exposure and HLA in healthy donors. The germline V gene has CDR1 MGHRA and CDR2 YSYEKL. The CDR3 contains 16 residues. J was trimmed by 16 bases and V by 0 bases; bases with no gene match: 17. PCR was performed using 60 Vbeta and 13 Jbeta primers. Some clones are missing from TCRdb's copy, which holds only in-frame ones; the method was immunoSEQ multiplex PCR. The repertoire consists of 100,000 or so clones, with 65% to 80% occurring once and the leading ten covering under 2%. General study findings and limits: For most TCR sequences rarity was the rule, although some public TCRs occurred in many donors.

Notes on this clone: Its target is unknown.

The gene calls are TRBV4-1 and TRBJ2-1, with 8 bases that match TRBD2. The sequencing input was PBMCs. The receptor comes from a woman aged 35 to 49 in good health and CMV-seronegative. The CDR3 sequence: CASSQERSGGLMGQFF. CDR3 bases: TGCGCCAGCAGCCAAGAAAGGAGCGGGGGTCTTATGGGACAATTCTTC.